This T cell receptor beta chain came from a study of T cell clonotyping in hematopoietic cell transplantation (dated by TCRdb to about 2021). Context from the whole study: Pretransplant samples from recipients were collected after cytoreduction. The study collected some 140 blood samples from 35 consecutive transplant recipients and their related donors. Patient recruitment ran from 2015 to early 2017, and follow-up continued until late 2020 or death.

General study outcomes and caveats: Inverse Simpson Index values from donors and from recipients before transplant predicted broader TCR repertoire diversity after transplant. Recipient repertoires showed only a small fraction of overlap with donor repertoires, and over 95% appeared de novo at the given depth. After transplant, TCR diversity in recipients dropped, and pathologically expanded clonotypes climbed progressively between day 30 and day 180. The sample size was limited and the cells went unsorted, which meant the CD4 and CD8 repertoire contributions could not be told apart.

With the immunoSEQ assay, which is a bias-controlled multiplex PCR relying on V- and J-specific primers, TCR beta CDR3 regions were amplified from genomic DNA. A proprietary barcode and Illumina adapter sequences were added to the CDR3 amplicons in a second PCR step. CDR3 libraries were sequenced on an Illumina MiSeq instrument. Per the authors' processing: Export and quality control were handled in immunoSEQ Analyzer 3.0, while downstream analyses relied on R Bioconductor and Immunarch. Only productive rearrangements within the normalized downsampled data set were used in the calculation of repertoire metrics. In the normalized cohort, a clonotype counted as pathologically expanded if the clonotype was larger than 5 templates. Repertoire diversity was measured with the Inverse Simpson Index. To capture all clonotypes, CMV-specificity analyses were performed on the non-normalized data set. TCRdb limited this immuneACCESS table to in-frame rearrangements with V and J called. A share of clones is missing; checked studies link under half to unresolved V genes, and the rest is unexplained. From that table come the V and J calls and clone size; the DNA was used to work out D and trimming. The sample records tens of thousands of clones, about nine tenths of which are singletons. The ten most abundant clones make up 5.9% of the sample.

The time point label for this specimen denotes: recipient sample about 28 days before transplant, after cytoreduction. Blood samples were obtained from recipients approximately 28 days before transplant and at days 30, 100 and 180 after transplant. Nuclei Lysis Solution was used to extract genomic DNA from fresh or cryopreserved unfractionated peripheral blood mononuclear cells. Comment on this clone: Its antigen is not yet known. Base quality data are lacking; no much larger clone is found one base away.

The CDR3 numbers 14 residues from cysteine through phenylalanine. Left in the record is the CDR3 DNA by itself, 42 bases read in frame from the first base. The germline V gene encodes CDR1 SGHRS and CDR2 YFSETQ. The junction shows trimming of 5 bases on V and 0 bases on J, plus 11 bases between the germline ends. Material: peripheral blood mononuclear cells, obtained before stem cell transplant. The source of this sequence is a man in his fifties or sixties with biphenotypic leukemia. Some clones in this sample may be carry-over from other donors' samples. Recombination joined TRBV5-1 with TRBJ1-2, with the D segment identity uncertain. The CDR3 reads CASRAVGANYGYTF. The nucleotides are TGCGCCAGCAGGGCCGTCGGGGCTAACTATGGCTACACCTTC.